This TCR beta chain was found in a study of control samples from healthy donors and cancer patients. Sequencing used immunoSEQ multiplex PCR; TCRdb keeps in-frame clones, though not all of them. The sample comprises over 85,000 clones, about 88% of which are singletons, and around 35% rests with the top ten. This CDR3 has 11 residues. The germline V gene encodes CDR1 SQVTM and CDR2 ANQGSEA. V was shortened by 2 bases and J by 14 bases, with 10 bases between the two germline ends. Sequencing was done on a sample of PBMCs. This chain links TRBV29-1 with TRBJ1-6; D is perhaps TRBD1 (6 bases). The sequence was obtained from a man between 65 and 79 years old with lung cancer. In DNA form, the CDR3 reads TGCAGCGTTGAAATAGGGGACACCCTCCACTTT. It codes for CSVEIGDTLHF. Together with reference TRBV29-1 and TRBJ1-6, the CDR3 gives the full variable domain: SAVISQKPSRDICQRGTSLTIQCQVDSQVTMMFWYRQQPGQSLTLIATANQGSEATYESGFVIDKFPISRPNLTFSTLTVSNMSPEDSSIYLCSVEIGDTLHFGNGTRLTVT.